This TCR beta chain stems from a study of cytomegalovirus exposure and HLA in healthy donors. A remark on this clone: Its target is not known.

Unrecorded immune exposures were likely, despite nominal health at sampling. This CDR3 region has 13 residues. Germline V lookup: CDR1 SGHDT, CDR2 YYEEEE. Trimming removed 0 bases at V and 6 bases at J, with 10 bases between. It was with 60 Vbeta and 13 Jbeta primers that the PCR ran. This table comes from immunoSEQ multiplex PCR, and its TCRdb copy is limited to in-frame clones, with some not included. The specimen's table records 75,000 to 85,000 clones. Study-wide results and limits: HLA restriction was apparent for most CMV-associated TCR beta chains in a later analysis. In an earlier analysis, in 540 or so donors, most V segments appeared productive either ~87% or ~30% of the time.

The TCR comes from a man between 50 and 59 years old in good health and CMV-seronegative. The genes are TRBV5-6 and TRBJ2-7; tentatively, D is TRBD1 (5 bases). Input material: PBMCs. CDR3 bases: TGTGCCAGCAGCTTGGTTAGGGGATCCGAGCAGTACTTC. It yields the protein CASSLVRGSEQYF.